This T cell receptor beta chain was identified in a study of T cell responses to AZD1222 COVID-19 vaccine. Sequencing used immunoSEQ multiplex PCR; TCRdb keeps in-frame clones, though not all of them. The sample lists about 170,000 clones, about 85% occurring once. Study-level points and caveats: CD4 TCRs linked to vaccination spanned spike, dominating at 160-218 and 743-854. Clonal diversity may have been underestimated in mostly white British donors. After the peak T cell response, and only then, were repertoires sampled.

For this clone: The antigen remains undetermined.

Trimming stripped 5 bases from V and 6 bases from J, with 28 bases between. The CDR3 spans 18 residues. Per the germline V gene, CDR1 is KGHSH and CDR2 is LQKENI. The source material was peripheral blood, sampled on day 0 of AZD1222 vaccination. The chain combines TRBV18 with TRBJ1-2; D is unresolved. The origin of this receptor is an adult in good health. The CDR3 loop is CASSIRRFTDPRNHGYTF. The CDR3, as DNA: TGTGCCAGCTCAATCCGAAGGTTTACGGACCCTCGGAATCATGGCTACACCTTC.